The clone carrying this TCR beta chain was recorded many times. Its specificity is not known. RNA transcripts gave rise to amplified TCR beta CDR3 regions. HTBI primers were the set used in a first-round RT-PCR of the TCR CDR3. MiXCR, run by TCRdb on the multiplex PCR reads, gives a single entry per CDR3 protein. The sample holds roughly 750,000 distinct CDR3 sequences, around 15% seen once. The sample belongs to a study of T cells in Graves' hyperthyroidism and ophthalmopathy. Study-level information: Initial diagnosis, before any treatment, was when peripheral blood was collected.

CDR3 size: 16 residues. CDR1 and CDR2 from the germline V gene are LGHDT and YNNKEL (reference sequence). After removal of 0 bases from V and 3 bases from J, the junction contained 7 bases not matched to a gene. Whole-study findings and limits: Blood held most thyroid clonotypes expanded above 0.001 frequency.

Diagnoses were established using clinical symptoms, serum thyroxine and TRAb, thyroid ultrasound and orbital computed tomography. V and J are TRBV3-1 and TRBJ2-7, with 8 bases that match TRBD1. This TCR derives from a man aged 18-30 years with Graves' hyperthyroidism. Sequencing used blood. The CDR3 spells CASSQDTRTGLYEQYF. The CDR3, as DNA: TGTGCCAGCAGCCAAGATACGCGGACAGGGCTCTACGAGCAGTACTTC.